Below, 8 T cell receptor beta chains from the same sample are listed, as sequenced in a study of T cell changes during pregnancy in multiple sclerosis. The table came from immunoSEQ multiplex PCR; TCRdb's copy has only in-frame clones and leaves some out. The sample records approximately 40,000 clones, 80% to 90% being singletons. The sequencing here drew on peripheral blood, taken in the first trimester of pregnancy. The source of these receptors is a female donor in good health, enrolled as a control in a pregnancy study.

This clone was seen only a few times. This chain uses TRBV19 with TRBJ1-2; TRBD1 agrees at 9 bases. CDR1 is LNHDA, CDR2 SQIVND, per germline (reference sequence). This CDR3 contains 13 residues. J was trimmed by 9 bases and V by 6 bases; bases with no gene match: 8. The CDR3 region is CASRGFGQGRYTF. CDR3 DNA: TGTGCCAGTAGGGGATTTGGACAGGGGCGCTACACCTTC. Using reference TRBV19 and TRBJ1-2 for the parts outside the CDR3, the full variable domain is DGGITQSPKYLFRKEGQNVTLSCEQNLNHDAMYWYRQDPGQGLRLIYYSQIVNDFQKGDIAEGYSVSREKKESFPLTVTSAQKNPTAFYLCASRGFGQGRYTFGSGTRLTVV.

The chain combines TRBV30 with TRBJ2-4, with 9 positions matching TRBD2. Germline V gene sequence: CDR1 GTSNPN, CDR2 SVGIG (reference sequence). The CDR3 runs to 13 residues. V was clipped by 4 bases and J by 8 bases; unmatched bases: 6. The CDR3 coding sequence is TGTGCCTGGACGGCTAGCGGGATCGACATTCAGTACTTC. Its translation is CAWTASGIDIQYF.

The chain is built from TRBV5-6 and TRBJ1-1; D not certain. Trimming removed 1 base at V and 4 bases at J, with 5 bases between. The CDR3 extends over 12 amino acids. Germline CDR1 SGHDT, CDR2 YYEEEE. The DNA of the CDR3 is TGTGCCAGCAGCTTGACAGTCACTGAAGCTTTCTTT. This encodes CASSLTVTEAFF.

The chain uses TRBV4-1 and TRBJ2-2; 8 bases match TRBD2. This CDR3 has 18 amino acids. The J segment lost 4 bases and the V segment lost 3 bases, leaving 13 bases of the junction unmatched. CDR1 is MGHRA, CDR2 YSYEKL, per germline. The DNA for the CDR3 is TGCGCCAGCAGCCATCCCAGCACAAGCGGGAGTCCCACCGGGGAGCTGTTTTTT. Amino acid sequence: CASSHPSTSGSPTGELFF.

This CDR3 is CASSLQTSGSTDTQYF. The CDR3 nucleotides are TGTGCCAGCAGCCTCCAGACTAGCGGGAGCACAGATACGCAGTATTTT. This chain links TRBV11-1 with TRBJ2-3; 10 bases map to TRBD2. This CDR3 has 16 residues. J gave up 0 bases and V 5 bases, and 5 bases lay outside the gene matches. In germline, CDR1 is SGHAT, CDR2 FQDESV (reference sequence).

The rearrangement joins TRBV19 to TRBJ2-7, with 9 bases aligning to TRBD1. Trimming removed 1 base from V and 7 bases from J; junction bases left unmatched: 8. Germline V gene lookup returns CDR1 LNHDA and CDR2 SQIVND (reference sequence). The CDR3 totals 15 residues. In nucleotides, the CDR3 is TGTGCCAGTAGTATAGCGTACAGGGGGCATGGGGAGCAGTACTTC. Translation gives CASSIAYRGHGEQYF.

This sequence joins TRBV6-6 and TRBJ1-6; no clear D. V shed 8 bases and J shed 14 bases, with 13 bases lying between them. The CDR3 is 11 residues long. Germline loops: CDR1 MNHNY, CDR2 SVGAGI (reference sequence). The CDR3, as DNA: TGTGCCAGCCAAACCGCGGGAGCCCTCCACTTT. Translating it yields CASQTAGALHF.

The chain employs TRBV6-6 and TRBJ2-6, with TRBD1 as a possible D gene (5 bases). V gave up 11 bases and J gave up 4 bases, with 15 bases separating them. The CDR3 runs 14 residues. CDR1 is MNHNY, CDR2 SVGAGI, per germline (reference sequence). CDR3 sequence reads: CAATQGSGANVLTF. CDR3 sequence (DNA): TGTGCCGCGACCCAGGGCTCCGGGGCCAACGTCCTGACTTTC.